The 21 T cell receptor beta chains below all came from one sample that was sequenced in a study of regulatory T cells in long-lasting Graves disease. Sequencing libraries for TCR beta were prepared with iRepertoire HTBI primers and Arm-PCR of CDR3 regions. TCRdb independently ran MiXCR on the multiplex PCR reads; one entry per CDR3 protein. The top ten hold over 7.5% of the sample, which has about 540,000 distinct CDR3 sequences, around an eighth seen once. Time point defined: newly diagnosed GD, antithyroid drugs for less than 3 months. PBMC RNA served as the TCR library source. This sample also belongs to another study, concerning T cells in Graves' hyperthyroidism and ophthalmopathy.

The sequenced sample was peripheral blood mononuclear cells (PBMCs), obtained at new diagnosis, from a patient treated with antithyroid drugs. The receptors derive from a man between 25 and 39 years old with Graves disease.

The CDR3 loop is CASSLGPSGYEQYF. The CDR3 DNA reads TGTGCCAGCAGCTTAGGGCCTAGCGGCTACGAGCAGTACTTC. V and J are TRBV7-2 and TRBJ2-7; 7 bases align to TRBD2. V lost 1 base, J lost 3 bases, and 3 bases stayed unmatched. Germline values: CDR1 SGHTA, CDR2 FQGNSA. The CDR3 totals 14 residues.

This clonotype has a count of ten or more. This chain links TRBV5-6 with TRBJ2-3; TRBD2 aligns across 9 bases. Germline V CDR1 and CDR2: SGHDT, YYEEEE. This CDR3 is built from 15 residues. V lost 5 bases and J lost 4; bases outside the gene matches: 8. The CDR3 sequence: CASRRIAGAADTQYF. In nucleotides, the CDR3 is TGTGCCAGCAGACGGATAGCGGGAGCGGCAGATACGCAGTATTTT. The entire variable domain, with the rest obtained from reference TRBV5-6 and TRBJ2-3, is as follows: DAGVTQSPTHLIKTRGQQVTLRCSPKSGHDTVSWYQQALGQGPQFIFQYYEEEERQRGNFPDRFSGHQFPNYSSELNVNALLLGDSALYLCASRRIAGAADTQYFGPGTRLTVL.

This clonotype was recorded many times. This sequence joins TRBV11-2 and TRBJ2-1; 14 nucleotides align to TRBD2. CDR3 length: 20 residues. CDR1 SGHAT and CDR2 FQNNGV come from the germline V gene. Germline trimming cut 2 bases from V and 7 bases from J; bases unmatched to any gene: 16. In nucleotides, the CDR3 is TGTGCCAGCAGCTTAAAAATCTCAGGGGGAGGGACTAGCGGGAGTAATGAGCAGTTCTTC. Translation: CASSLKISGGGTSGSNEQFF.

This clonotype was counted at least ten times. V gene TRBV7-9 combines with J gene TRBJ2-5, with D perhaps TRBD1 or TRBD2 (5 bases each). Trimming pared 0 bases from V and 4 bases from J, leaving 9 bases between. The CDR3 consists of 14 residues. Per germline, CDR1 SEHNR and CDR2 FQNEAQ (reference sequence). CDR3 in DNA: TGTGCCAGCAGCTTAGCCTGGGGGAGAGAGACCCAGTACTTC. Translation: CASSLAWGRETQYF.

This clonotype was recorded many times. This rearrangement joins TRBV6-1 to TRBJ2-7, with 9 bases identical to TRBD1. The CDR3 covers 16 residues. The germline CDR1 and CDR2 sequences are MNHNS and SASEGT. V shed 4 bases and J 0 bases; nucleotides not matched to a gene: 7. For the CDR3, the DNA is TGTGCCAGCAGTGTTTGGACAGGGGAGAGCTCCTACGAGCAGTACTTC. The encoded protein is CASSVWTGESSYEQYF.

This chain links TRBV15 with TRBJ1-3; D gene unclear. The CDR3 contains 14 residues. The ends were cut back, 7 bases at V and 0 bases at J, with 10 bases in the middle. Per the germline V gene, CDR1 is LNHNV and CDR2 is YYDKDF (reference sequence). The DNA of the CDR3 is TGTGCCACCACCACGGATCCCTCTGGAAACACCATATATTTT. It codes for CATTTDPSGNTIYF.

This clonotype has a count of ten or more. V usage is TRBV12-3 or TRBV12-4 and J usage is TRBJ2-7; D is ambiguous. V was pared by 1 base and J by 4 bases, with 11 bases between. CDR3 length: 14 residues. The CDR3 DNA is TGTGCCAGCAGTTTAGTCAGGAGACTTTACGAGCAGTACTTC. Its protein product is CASSLVRRLYEQYF.

The rearrangement uses TRBV20-1 and TRBJ1-2, with no clear D. This CDR3 is built from 12 residues. The germline CDR1 and CDR2 sequences are DFQATT and SNEGSKA (reference sequence). Trimming cost V 3 bases and J 4 bases, with 9 bases left between them. The chain's CDR3 is CSASASSYGYTF. The CDR3, as DNA: TGCAGTGCTAGTGCTAGCTCCTATGGCTACACCTTC.

This clonotype was detected a few times. The V call is TRBV4-1, the J call TRBJ1-2; a possible D gene is TRBD1 (6 bases). Germline V CDR1 and CDR2: MGHRA, YSYEKL. Trimming pared 3 bases from V and 3 bases from J, leaving 14 bases between. The length of the CDR3 is 15 residues. The CDR3 region is CASSHRERTDYGYTF. In DNA form, the CDR3 reads TGCGCCAGCAGCCATAGGGAAAGGACAGACTATGGCTACACCTTC.

This clonotype was found many times. The genes are TRBV5-1 and TRBJ2-7, with D possibly matching TRBD2 (5 bases). Germline assignment: CDR1 SGHRS and CDR2 YFSETQ. V was shortened by 1 base and J by 2 bases, with 10 bases between the two germline ends. The CDR3 covers 14 residues. CDR3 in DNA: TGCGCCAGCAGCTTGATCAGCGGAACCTACGAGCAGTACTTC. Translation gives CASSLISGTYEQYF.

The rearrangement uses TRBV5-1 and TRBJ2-5; D remains ambiguous. The ends were cut back, 3 bases at V and 5 bases at J, with 8 bases in the middle. In germline, CDR1 is SGHRS, CDR2 YFSETQ. This CDR3 comprises 12 residues. The CDR3 DNA reads as TGCGCCAGCAGCTGGGCAGATGAGACCCAGTACTTC. It specifies CASSWADETQYF.

The V gene is TRBV6-2 or TRBV6-3, the J gene TRBJ2-1; D is possibly TRBD1 (6 bases). Per germline, CDR1 MNHEY and CDR2 SVGEGT. CDR3 size: 15 residues. The germline V and J ends were trimmed by 6 bases and 7 bases, with 19 bases remaining between them. The DNA for the CDR3 is TGTGCCAGCAGGCCTCAGGGGCGCCTAAGGAATGAGCAGTTCTTC. Its protein product is CASRPQGRLRNEQFF.

This clonotype was seen repeatedly, ten times or more. V is TRBV27 and J is TRBJ1-1; 7 bases are shared with TRBD1. CDR1 is MNHEY, CDR2 SMNVEV, per germline (reference sequence). The CDR3 length is 13 residues. The J segment lost 7 bases and the V segment lost 6 bases, leaving 8 bases of the junction unmatched. The CDR3 region is CASRPTGPFEAFF. In DNA form, the CDR3 reads TGTGCCAGCAGACCGACAGGGCCATTTGAAGCTTTCTTT.

This clonotype showed up just a few times. The J gene is TRBJ2-1, the V gene TRBV18; tentative D call: TRBD1 (6 bases). Germline CDR1 and CDR2: KGHSH and LQKENI. This CDR3 region has 19 residues. The germline V and J ends were trimmed by 0 bases and 9 bases, with 27 bases remaining between them. DNA of the CDR3: TGTGCCAGCTCACCACCCGCGCATTCATCCTCTCACAGGGCTCCTGAGCAGTTCTTC. This encodes CASSPPAHSSSHRAPEQFF.

Ten or more counts support this clonotype. This chain uses TRBV12-3 or TRBV12-4 with TRBJ1-5, with 8 bases aligning to TRBD1. The CDR3 has 15 amino acids. Trimming cost V 6 bases and J 3 bases; bases outside gene matches: 7. This CDR3 reads CASSNLRGPNQPQHF. The CDR3 bases are TGTGCCAGCAGCAACCTCAGGGGGCCCAATCAGCCCCAGCATTTT.

This clonotype was detected a few times. The rearrangement links TRBV13 to TRBJ2-7; D gene unclear. The CDR3 has 19 residues. Trimming pared 5 bases from V and 5 bases from J, leaving 31 bases between. Germline V lookup: CDR1 PRHDT, CDR2 FYEKMQ (reference sequence). The CDR3 region is CASSQREKTRKYEVHEQYF. Here the CDR3 DNA reads TGTGCCAGCAGCCAAAGGGAAAAAACGAGAAAGTACGAGGTCCACGAGCAGTACTTC.

This clonotype was found once. V and J are TRBV15 and TRBJ2-5; 7 bases match TRBD1. This CDR3 comprises 17 residues. CDR1 is LNHNV, CDR2 YYDKDF, per germline (reference sequence). The junction had 11 bases not matched to a gene; V was cut back by 0 bases and J by 4 bases. In DNA form, the CDR3 reads TGTGCCACCAGCAGAGATTTAGACAGGGCAATCGTAGAGACCCAGTACTTC. Translating gives CATSRDLDRAIVETQYF.

The CDR3 DNA is TGTGCCAGCAGCACTACACAGGGGGCCCAGGGTGGCTACACCTTC. This encodes CASSTTQGAQGGYTF. The chain employs TRBV12-3 or TRBV12-4 and TRBJ1-2, with 9 bases fitting TRBD1. Trimming took 6 bases from V and 7 from J; bases not matched to a gene: 12. There are 15 residues in the CDR3.

To note about this clonotype: Sequence at one end of the junction differs from germline and may be a read error. V and J are TRBV5-1 and TRBJ2-3; 16 nucleotides line up with TRBD2. The CDR3 runs to 14 residues. CDR1 is SGHRS and CDR2 is YFSETQ in the germline V gene. The CDR3 nucleotides are TGCGCCAGCAGCCAGGGACTAGCGGGAGGGCCCCTCCATTTT. This encodes CASSQGLAGGPLHF.

This clonotype appeared many times. The genes are TRBV20-1 and TRBJ2-1, with D possibly TRBD2 on 6 matching bases. The CDR3 has 15 residues. Trimming cost V 0 bases and J 5 bases, with 14 bases left between them. Germline values: CDR1 DFQATT, CDR2 SNEGSKA (reference sequence). In nucleotides, the CDR3 is TGCAGTGCTAGAGATACCGGGGGTAGGGACAATGAGCAGTTCTTC. Its protein product is CSARDTGGRDNEQFF.

Many counts were recorded for this clonotype. The V and J genes are TRBV12-3 or TRBV12-4 and TRBJ1-1, with D perhaps matching TRBD1 (5 bases). CDR3 size: 13 residues. Between the trimmed V and J ends, which lost 7 bases and 4 bases, there was a span of 13 bases. This CDR3 reads CASTRARGTEAFF. Written as DNA, the CDR3 is TGTGCCAGCACTCGGGCTAGGGGCACTGAAGCTTTCTTT.